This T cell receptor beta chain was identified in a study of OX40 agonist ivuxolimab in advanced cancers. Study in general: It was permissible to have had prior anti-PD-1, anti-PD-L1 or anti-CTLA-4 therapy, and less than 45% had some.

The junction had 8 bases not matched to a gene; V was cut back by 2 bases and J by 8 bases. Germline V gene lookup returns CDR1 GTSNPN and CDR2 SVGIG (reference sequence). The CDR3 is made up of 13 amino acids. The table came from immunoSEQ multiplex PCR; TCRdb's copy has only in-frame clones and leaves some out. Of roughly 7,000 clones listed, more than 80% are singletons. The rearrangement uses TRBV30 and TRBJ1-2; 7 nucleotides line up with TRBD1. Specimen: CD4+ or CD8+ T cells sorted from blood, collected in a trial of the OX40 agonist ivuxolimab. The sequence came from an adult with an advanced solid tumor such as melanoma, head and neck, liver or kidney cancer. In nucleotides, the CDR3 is TGTGCCTGGAGTCAGGACAGGCAAGGGGGCTACACCTTC. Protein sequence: CAWSQDRQGGYTF.